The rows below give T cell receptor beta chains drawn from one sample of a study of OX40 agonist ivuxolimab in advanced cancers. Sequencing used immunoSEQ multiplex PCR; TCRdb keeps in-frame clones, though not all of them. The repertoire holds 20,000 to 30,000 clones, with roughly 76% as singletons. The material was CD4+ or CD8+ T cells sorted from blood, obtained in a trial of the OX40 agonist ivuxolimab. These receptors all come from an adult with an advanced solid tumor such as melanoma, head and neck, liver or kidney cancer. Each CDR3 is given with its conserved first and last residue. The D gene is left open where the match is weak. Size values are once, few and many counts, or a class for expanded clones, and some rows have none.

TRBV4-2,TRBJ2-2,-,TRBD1,CASSPRTGNTGELFF,TGTGCCAGCAGTCCTAGGACAGGGAACACCGGGGAGCTGTTTTTT
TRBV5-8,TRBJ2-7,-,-,CASSPGGWAYEQYF,TGTGCCAGCAGCCCGGGCGGGTGGGCCTACGAGCAGTACTTC
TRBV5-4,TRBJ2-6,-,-,CASSLELAGANVLTF,TGTGCCAGCAGCTTGGAACTTGCTGGGGCCAACGTCCTGACTTTC
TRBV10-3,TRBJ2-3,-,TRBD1,CAISEPMTGDRSESTDTQYF,TGTGCCATCAGTGAGCCAATGACAGGGGATAGGTCTGAAAGCACAGATACGCAGTATTTT
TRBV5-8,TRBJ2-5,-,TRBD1,CASPQRGQGARETQYF,TGTGCCAGCCCTCAAAGGGGACAGGGGGCTCGGGAGACCCAGTACTTC
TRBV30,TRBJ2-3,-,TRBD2,CAWSVTSGGLDTQYF,TGTGCCTGGAGTGTGACTAGCGGGGGGTTAGATACGCAGTATTTT
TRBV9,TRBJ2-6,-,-,CASSGIKGANVLTF,TGTGCCAGCAGCGGGATCAAGGGGGCCAACGTCCTGACTTTC
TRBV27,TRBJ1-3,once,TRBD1,CASSPPPGGSGNTIYF,TGTGCCAGCAGTCCCCCCCCAGGGGGCTCTGGAAACACCATATATTTT
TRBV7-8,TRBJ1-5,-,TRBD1,CASSLNRQGASRNQPQHF,TGTGCCAGCAGTTTAAACCGACAGGGGGCTTCTCGCAATCAGCCCCAGCATTTT
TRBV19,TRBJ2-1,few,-,CASSVTSSSYNEQFF,TGTGCCAGTAGTGTGACTTCGAGCTCCTACAATGAGCAGTTCTTC
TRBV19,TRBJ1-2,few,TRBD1,CASSMDRGNYGYTF,TGTGCCAGTAGTATGGACAGGGGCAACTATGGCTACACCTTC
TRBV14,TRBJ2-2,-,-,CASSQDLRTTFTGELFF,TGTGCCAGCAGCCAAGATCTCAGGACTACCTTCACCGGGGAGCTGTTTTTT
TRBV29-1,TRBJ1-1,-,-,CSVEQGMNTEAFF,TGCAGCGTTGAACAGGGAATGAACACTGAAGCTTTCTTT
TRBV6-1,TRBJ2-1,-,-,CASSEGLYNEQFF,TGTGCCAGCAGTGAGGGGCTCTACAATGAGCAGTTCTTC
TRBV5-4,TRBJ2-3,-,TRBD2,CASSFSGGPTDTQYF,TGTGCCAGCAGCTTTAGCGGGGGGCCCACAGATACGCAGTATTTT
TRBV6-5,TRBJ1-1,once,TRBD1,CASSYVGQKNTEAFF,TGTGCCAGCAGTTACGTGGGACAGAAGAACACTGAAGCTTTCTTT
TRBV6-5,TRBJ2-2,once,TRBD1,CASSYRAGGTGELFF,TGTGCCAGCAGTTACAGGGCAGGGGGCACCGGGGAGCTGTTTTTT
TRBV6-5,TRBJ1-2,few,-,CASSPWVFLGYTF,TGTGCCAGCAGTCCCTGGGTCTTCCTTGGCTACACCTTC
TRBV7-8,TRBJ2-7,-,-,CASSLPAYEQYF,TGTGCCAGCAGCTTACCCGCCTACGAGCAGTACTTC
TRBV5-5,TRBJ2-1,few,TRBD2,CASSLGLAGEQFF,TGTGCCAGCAGCTTGGGACTAGCAGGGGAGCAGTTCTTC
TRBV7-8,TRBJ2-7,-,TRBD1,CASSISGTEYEQYF,TGTGCCAGCAGCATATCCGGGACAGAATACGAGCAGTACTTC
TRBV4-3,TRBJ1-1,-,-,CASSPWEGMDTEAFF,TGCGCCAGCAGCCCTTGGGAGGGAATGGACACTGAAGCTTTCTTT
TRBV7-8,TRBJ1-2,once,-,CASSLELEVDFYGYTF,TGTGCCAGCAGCTTAGAACTGGAGGTGGATTTTTATGGCTACACCTTC
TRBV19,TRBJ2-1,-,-,CASSSEESGSSYNEQFF,TGTGCCAGTAGTAGTGAGGAATCGGGGAGCTCCTACAATGAGCAGTTCTTC
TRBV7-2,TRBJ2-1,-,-,CASSSGGRLLYNEQFF,TGTGCCAGCAGCTCCGGGGGCAGGCTTTTATACAATGAGCAGTTCTTC
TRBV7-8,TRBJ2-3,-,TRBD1,CASSIPWTGPTDTQYF,TGTGCCAGCAGCATCCCTTGGACAGGGCCCACAGATACGCAGTATTTT
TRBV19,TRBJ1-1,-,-,CASSIAGPTNTEAFF,TGTGCCAGTAGTATAGCAGGACCTACGAACACTGAAGCTTTCTTT
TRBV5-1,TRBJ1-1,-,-,CASSLAGSGTEAFF,TGCGCCAGCAGCTTGGCTGGGTCGGGAACTGAAGCTTTCTTT
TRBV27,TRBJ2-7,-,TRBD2,CASSSLAGGAEQYF,TGTGCCAGCAGTTCTCTAGCGGGGGGGGCCGAGCAGTACTTC
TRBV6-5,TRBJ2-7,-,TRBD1,CASSYGTEYEQYF,TGTGCCAGCAGTTACGGGACAGAATACGAGCAGTACTTC
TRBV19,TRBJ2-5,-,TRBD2,CASSIGYGLAVQETQYF,TGTGCCAGTAGTATAGGTTACGGACTAGCGGTCCAAGAGACCCAGTACTTC
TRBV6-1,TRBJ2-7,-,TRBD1,CAARTGSSYEQYF,TGTGCCGCCAGGACAGGTAGCTCCTACGAGCAGTACTTC
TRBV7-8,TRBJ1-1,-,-,CASSLGSGEAFF,TGTGCCAGCAGCTTAGGGAGCGGTGAAGCTTTCTTT
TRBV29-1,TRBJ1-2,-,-,CSVAQGKLRDGYTF,TGCAGCGTTGCCCAGGGAAAGCTGCGGGATGGCTACACCTTC
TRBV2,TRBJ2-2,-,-,CASSEETGELFF,TGTGCCAGCAGTGAAGAAACCGGGGAGCTGTTTTTT
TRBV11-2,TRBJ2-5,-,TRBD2,CASSFAGGRETQYF,TGTGCCAGCAGCTTCGCGGGGGGCCGGGAGACCCAGTACTTC